The 20 T cell receptor beta chains below come from one sample, sequenced in a study of vaccination and CD4 T cells after COVID-19. These receptors are not linked to any known antigen. As to treatment: approximately 9-day PBMC culture with coronavirus spike peptide pools or control peptides (ViraFEST assay). At the Johns Hopkins FTIC core, DNA taken from cultured CD4+ T cells was sequenced by way of the Oncomine TCR Beta short-read assay. TCRdb re-derived calls from the PCR reads in MiXCR, one entry per CDR3 protein. The sample contains some 6,900 distinct CDR3 sequences, more than 15% of which appear only once. Material for sequencing was CD4+ T cells from blood, cultured in vitro. Source of these receptors: a human donor who had recovered from COVID-19.

This clonotype was found once. The chain couples TRBV5-1 to TRBJ1-4; D uncertain. The V and J ends lost 1 base and 8 bases respectively, with 12 bases between them. From germline, CDR1 is SGHRS and CDR2 YFSETQ. The CDR3 runs 14 residues. CDR3 amino acids: CASSLMGSWEKLFF. Here the CDR3 DNA reads TGCGCCAGCAGCTTGATGGGGAGTTGGGAAAAACTGTTTTTT.

By frequency in the sample, this clonotype is medium-sized (0.01 to 0.1%). The genes are TRBV7-9 and TRBJ1-4; perhaps TRBD1 as D (6 bases). The V and J ends lost 1 base and 5 bases respectively, with 8 bases between them. The CDR3 loop spans 14 amino acids. Germline V gene data show CDR1 as SEHNR and CDR2 as FQNEAQ (reference sequence). The CDR3 DNA reads TGTGCCAGCAGCTTAGGAGGGGGGAATGAAAAACTGTTTTTT. Translating gives CASSLGGGNEKLFF.

The table lists this clonotype with a few counts. This CDR3 reads CASSPQILSRSYEQYF. CDR3 nucleotides: TGTGCCAGCAGCCCCCAGATTCTTTCGCGATCCTACGAGCAGTACTTC. The rearrangement links TRBV12-3 or TRBV12-4 to TRBJ2-7; D is undetermined. This CDR3 has 16 residues. Trimming took off 6 bases at V and 1 base at J, with 19 bases between the two ends.

This clonotype is medium-sized within its sample. J is TRBJ1-1 and V is TRBV20-1, with 7 positions matching TRBD1. The ends lost 2 bases at V and 0 bases at J; junction bases unmatched: 6. From germline, CDR1 is DFQATT and CDR2 SNEGSKA (reference sequence). The CDR3 extends over 15 amino acids. The DNA of the CDR3 is TGCAGTGCTAGAACCTCGGGACAGCTGAACACTGAAGCTTTCTTT. Encoded protein: CSARTSGQLNTEAFF.

The chain uses TRBV28 and TRBJ2-7; weak D call: TRBD1 (5 bases). The CDR3 contains 11 residues. V lost 8 bases and J 5 bases, leaving 10 bases between the germline ends. Germline V gene sequence: CDR1 MDHEN, CDR2 SYDVKM. CDR3 DNA: TGTGCCAGCTCAGGGTCCCACGAGCAGTACTTC. Translated, it gives CASSGSHEQYF.

In its sample, this clonotype ranks as large (0.1 to 1%). The chain couples TRBV27 to TRBJ2-7, with a tentative D call TRBD1 (5 bases). The CDR3 is 14 residues long. The germline V and J ends were trimmed by 2 bases and 2 bases, with 10 bases remaining between them. The germline CDR1 and CDR2 sequences are MNHEY and SMNVEV (reference sequence). CDR3 in DNA: TGTGCCAGCAGTTTAAGGCAGGGCGCCTACGAGCAGTACTTC. Translation gives CASSLRQGAYEQYF.

The chain joins TRBV30 to TRBJ2-1; tentatively, D is TRBD1 or TRBD2 (5 bases each). Deletions cut 1 base from V and 3 bases from J, with 16 bases between. The germline V gene has CDR1 GTSNPN and CDR2 SVGIG (reference sequence). This CDR3 comprises 16 residues. CDR3 DNA: TGTGCCTGGAGTGAGGTGGGCAGGGCGGGCTACAATGAGCAGTTCTTC. Amino acid sequence: CAWSEVGRAGYNEQFF. The variable domain in full, completed from reference TRBV30 and TRBJ2-1, reads SQTIHQWPATLVQPVGSPLSLECTVEGTSNPNLYWYRQAAGRGLQLLFYSVGIGQISSEVPQNLSASRPQDRQFILSSKKLLLSDSGFYLCAWSEVGRAGYNEQFFGPGTRLTVL.

In this sample, this clonotype turned up a few times. DNA for the CDR3: TGTGCCAGCAGTACCCCGGGGGAGGGGGAGGTTTATGGCTACACCTTC. Its translation is CASSTPGEGEVYGYTF. The chain links TRBV28 to TRBJ1-2; a weak D match, TRBD1 (6 bases). The CDR3 spans 16 residues. Trimming took 5 bases from V and 5 from J, leaving 21 bases between them. CDR1 MDHEN and CDR2 SYDVKM come from the germline V gene.

This clonotype is medium-sized (0.01 to 0.1%) in the sample. This rearrangement joins TRBV20-1 to TRBJ1-2; D is possibly TRBD1 (6 bases). V was cut by 3 bases and J by 0 bases, with 8 bases left in between. The CDR3 extends over 13 amino acids. From germline, CDR1 is DFQATT and CDR2 SNEGSKA (reference sequence). DNA of the CDR3: TGCAGTGCTAGCAGACAGGCTAACTATGGCTACACCTTC. Translating it yields CSASRQANYGYTF.

The J gene is TRBJ2-2, the V gene TRBV27; TRBD2 matches 10 bases. Germline CDR1 MNHEY, CDR2 SMNVEV (reference sequence). The trim removed 4 bases at V and 5 bases at J, leaving 7 bases unmatched. The CDR3 runs to 16 residues. The CDR3 DNA reads as TGTGCCAGCAGTTCCCCTAGCGGGAGAAGGACCGGGGAGCTGTTTTTT. Amino acids: CASSSPSGRRTGELFF.

This clonotype was recorded a few times. This chain connects TRBV7-9 to TRBJ2-1; 14 bases align to TRBD2. This CDR3 has 15 residues. The germline V gene has CDR1 SEHNR and CDR2 FQNEAQ (reference sequence). Trimming at V came to 5 bases and at J to 6 bases, leaving 3 bases not matched to a gene. This CDR3 is CASSPGTSGSNEQFF. CDR3 DNA: TGTGCCAGCAGCCCGGGGACTAGCGGGAGCAATGAGCAGTTCTTC.

This clonotype was counted between two and nine times. This chain links TRBV28 with TRBJ1-5, with 8 bases fitting TRBD1. V lost 4 bases to trimming and J lost 0 bases; unmatched junction nucleotides: 5. CDR3 length equals 16 residues. CDR1 and CDR2 (germline): MDHEN, SYDVKM. The CDR3 here is CASSWQGQVSNQPQHF. The CDR3 DNA follows: TGTGCCAGCAGTTGGCAGGGACAGGTTAGCAATCAGCCCCAGCATTTT.

The chain couples TRBV20-1 to TRBJ2-1; no firm D call. Germline V gives CDR1 DFQATT, CDR2 SNEGSKA (reference sequence). V was shortened by 1 base and J by 5 bases, with 15 bases between the two germline ends. CDR3 length equals 15 residues. DNA for the CDR3: TGCAGTGCTAGAGCTCGACGGATTATGAACAATGAGCAGTTCTTC. This gives the protein CSARARRIMNNEQFF.

The V gene is TRBV15, the J gene TRBJ1-3; no clear D gene. Trimming removed 0 bases from V and 0 bases from J, with 9 bases in between. The germline V gene encodes CDR1 LNHNV and CDR2 YYDKDF (reference sequence). The CDR3 runs 16 residues. The CDR3 spells CATSRDLQSSGNTIYF. CDR3 in DNA: TGTGCCACCAGCAGAGATCTCCAATCCTCTGGAAACACCATATATTTT.

The chain recombines TRBV30 with TRBJ2-7; 11 bases match TRBD1. Trimming removed 7 bases from V and 3 bases from J; junction bases left unmatched: 2. The CDR3 loop spans 12 amino acids. Germline loops: CDR1 GTSNPN, CDR2 SVGIG (reference sequence). This CDR3 is CASGQGGYEQYF. The CDR3 nucleotides are TGTGCCTCGGGACAGGGGGGCTACGAGCAGTACTTC.

In its sample, this clonotype was seen a few times. The chain joins TRBV20-1 to TRBJ2-1, with D possibly TRBD2 on 6 matching bases. Germline V lookup: CDR1 DFQATT, CDR2 SNEGSKA (reference sequence). The CDR3 sequence is 14 residues long. V was clipped by 4 bases and J by 8 bases, with 18 bases between them. CDR3 nucleotide sequence: TGCAGTGCTAATAGCCCATGGACTACCGATGAGCAGTTCTTC. Protein product: CSANSPWTTDEQFF.

This CDR3 reads CASSSLGPYNSPLHF. The DNA for the CDR3 is TGTGCCAGCAGCTCGTTAGGTCCGTATAATTCACCCCTCCACTTT. The chain couples TRBV11-3 to TRBJ1-6; D is unresolved. V lost 4 bases, J lost 4 bases, and 11 bases lay in between. Germline V gene data show CDR1 as SGHNT and CDR2 as YENEEA. This CDR3 has 15 residues.

The CDR3 region has the DNA TGTGCCAGCAGCTTAGGAGGGTTAAACCCCCCACTTGGCTACACCTTC. Translation gives CASSLGGLNPPLGYTF. This chain uses TRBV7-9 with TRBJ1-2; unclear D gene. Germline CDR1 reads SEHNR; CDR2 reads FQNEAQ (reference sequence). The CDR3 is made up of 16 amino acids. Trimming cost V 1 base and J 7 bases, with 19 bases left between them.

The CDR3 reads CASSWVGGAGELFF. CDR3 nucleotide sequence: TGTGCCAGCAGCTGGGTAGGGGGCGCCGGGGAGCTGTTTTTT. The V and J genes are TRBV7-9 and TRBJ2-2, with 7 bases matching TRBD1. The CDR3 length is 14 residues. CDR1 is SEHNR and CDR2 is FQNEAQ in the germline V gene (reference sequence). J gave up 6 bases and V 4 bases, and 5 bases lay outside the gene matches.

The chain carries TRBV7-9 and TRBJ2-5; 12 nucleotides line up with TRBD2. CDR3 length equals 15 residues. The V gene's germline CDR1 is SEHNR and CDR2 FQNEAQ (reference sequence). The J segment lost 4 bases and the V segment lost 5 bases, leaving 5 bases of the junction unmatched. This chain's CDR3 is CASSTSLAGGETQYF. The DNA of the CDR3 is TGTGCCAGCAGCACCTCACTAGCGGGGGGAGAGACCCAGTACTTC.